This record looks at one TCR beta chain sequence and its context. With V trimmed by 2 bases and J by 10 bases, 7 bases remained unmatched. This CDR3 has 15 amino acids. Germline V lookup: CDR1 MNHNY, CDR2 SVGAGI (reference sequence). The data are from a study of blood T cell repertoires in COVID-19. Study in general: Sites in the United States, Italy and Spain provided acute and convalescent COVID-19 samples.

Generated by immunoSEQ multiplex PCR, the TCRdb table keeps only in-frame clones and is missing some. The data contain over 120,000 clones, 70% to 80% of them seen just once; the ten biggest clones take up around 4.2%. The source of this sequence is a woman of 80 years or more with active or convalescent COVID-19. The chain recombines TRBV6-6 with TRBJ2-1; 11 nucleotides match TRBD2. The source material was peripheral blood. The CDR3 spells CASSYGASGGREQFF. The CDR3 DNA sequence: TGTGCCAGCAGTTACGGCGCTAGCGGGGGGAGAGAGCAGTTCTTC.